This T cell receptor (beta chain) comes out of a study of blood T cell repertoires in COVID-19. Authors' processing steps: Estimated nucleated cell counts came from reference gene primer amplification. Clones were read by immunoSEQ multiplex PCR, and TCRdb kept only the in-frame ones, dropping some. V and J calls and clone size are those listed in that table; D and trimming were worked out from the DNA. The sample carries almost 500,000 clones, roughly nine tenths recorded once. Living in 25 or so US areas, the participants were between roughly 18 and 89 years of age. Each recovered donor of Cohort 3 presented with two negative PCRs, clearance, or symptom resolution. Germline V gene lookup returns CDR1 SEHNR and CDR2 FQNEAQ (reference sequence). CDR3 length: 13 amino acids. Trimming shortened V by 2 bases and J by 7 bases, and 11 bases separated the two germline ends.

V is TRBV7-9 and J is TRBJ1-2; D not resolved. The sequencing input was PBMCs or T cells enriched from blood (not recorded which). This clonotype was obtained from a woman aged 55-69 years who had recovered from COVID-19. CDR3 DNA sequence: TGTGCCAGCAGCTTAAATGTCGGTACTGGCTACACCTTC. Its protein product is CASSLNVGTGYTF.